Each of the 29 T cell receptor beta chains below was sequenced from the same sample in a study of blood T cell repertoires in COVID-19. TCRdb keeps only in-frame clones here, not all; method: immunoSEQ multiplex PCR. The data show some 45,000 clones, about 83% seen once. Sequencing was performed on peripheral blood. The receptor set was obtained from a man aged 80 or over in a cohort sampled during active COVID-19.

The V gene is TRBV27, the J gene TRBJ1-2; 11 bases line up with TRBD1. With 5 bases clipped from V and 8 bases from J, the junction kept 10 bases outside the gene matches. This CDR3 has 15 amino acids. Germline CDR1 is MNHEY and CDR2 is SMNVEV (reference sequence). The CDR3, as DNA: TGTGCCAGCAGTACTACCGGGACAGGGGGGTACGGCTACACCTTC. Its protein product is CASSTTGTGGYGYTF.

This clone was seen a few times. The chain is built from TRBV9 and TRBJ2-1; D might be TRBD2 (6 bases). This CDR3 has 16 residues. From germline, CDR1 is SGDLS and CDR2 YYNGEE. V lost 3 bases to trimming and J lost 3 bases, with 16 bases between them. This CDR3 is CASSAMGGEIYNEQFF. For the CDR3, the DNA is TGTGCCAGCAGCGCAATGGGGGGTGAGATCTACAATGAGCAGTTCTTC.

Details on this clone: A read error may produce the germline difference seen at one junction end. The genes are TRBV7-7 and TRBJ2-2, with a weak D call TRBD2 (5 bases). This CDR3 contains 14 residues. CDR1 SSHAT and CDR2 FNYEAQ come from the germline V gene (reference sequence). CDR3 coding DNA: TGTGCTAGCAGCTTTGGAGGGAACACCGGGGAGCTGTTTTTT. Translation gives CASSFGGNTGELFF.

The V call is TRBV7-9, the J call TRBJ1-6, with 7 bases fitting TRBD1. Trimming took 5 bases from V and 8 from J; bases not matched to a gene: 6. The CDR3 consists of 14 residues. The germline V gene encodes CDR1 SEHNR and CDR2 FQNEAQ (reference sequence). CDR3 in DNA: TGTGCCAGCAGCCTAGGGGGCGCGGATTCACCCCTCCACTTT. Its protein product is CASSLGGADSPLHF.

CDR3 in DNA: TGTGCCAGCAGCCAAGTTGCGGGTGAAGCTTTCTTT. Protein product: CASSQVAGEAFF. The V gene is TRBV3-1 (or the pseudogene TRBV3-2), the J gene TRBJ1-1; D is unclear. The length of the CDR3 is 12 residues. Per the germline V gene, CDR1 is LGHDT and CDR2 is YNNKEL (reference sequence). Trimming left V 1 base short and J 7 bases short, with 7 bases between.

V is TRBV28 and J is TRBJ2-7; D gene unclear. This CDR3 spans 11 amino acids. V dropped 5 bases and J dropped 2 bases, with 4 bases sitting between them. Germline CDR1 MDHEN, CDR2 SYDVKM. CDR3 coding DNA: TGTGCCAGCAGTAGCCCCTACGAGCAGTACTTC. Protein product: CASSSPYEQYF.

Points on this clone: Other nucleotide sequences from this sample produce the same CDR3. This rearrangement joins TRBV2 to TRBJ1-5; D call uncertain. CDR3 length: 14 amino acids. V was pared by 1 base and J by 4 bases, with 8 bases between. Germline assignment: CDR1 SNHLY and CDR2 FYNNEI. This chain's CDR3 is CASSEGSGNQPQHF. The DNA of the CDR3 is TGTGCCAGCAGTGAAGGGTCGGGGAATCAGCCCCAGCATTTT.

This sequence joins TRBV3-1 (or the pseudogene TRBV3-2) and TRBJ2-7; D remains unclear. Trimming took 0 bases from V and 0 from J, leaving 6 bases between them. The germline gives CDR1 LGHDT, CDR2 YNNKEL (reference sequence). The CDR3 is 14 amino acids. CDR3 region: CASSQESSSYEQYF. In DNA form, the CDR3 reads TGTGCCAGCAGCCAAGAATCTAGCTCCTACGAGCAGTACTTC.

The CDR3 reads CASSSLASGEGELFF. As DNA, the CDR3 is TGCGCCAGCAGCTCTTTAGCTTCGGGAGAGGGGGAGCTGTTTTTT. The J gene is TRBJ2-2, the V gene TRBV5-1; TRBD2 might be the D (6 bases). The V end was cut by 3 bases, the J end by 8 bases, with 17 bases between. In germline, CDR1 is SGHRS, CDR2 YFSETQ. The CDR3 extends over 15 amino acids.

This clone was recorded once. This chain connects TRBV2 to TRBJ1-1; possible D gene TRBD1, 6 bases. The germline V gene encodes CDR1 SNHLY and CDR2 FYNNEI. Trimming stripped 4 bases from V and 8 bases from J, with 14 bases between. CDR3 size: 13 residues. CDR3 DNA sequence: TGTGCCAGCAGTGCGCGAGGGGGAGGGGAAGCTTTCTTT. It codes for CASSARGGGEAFF.

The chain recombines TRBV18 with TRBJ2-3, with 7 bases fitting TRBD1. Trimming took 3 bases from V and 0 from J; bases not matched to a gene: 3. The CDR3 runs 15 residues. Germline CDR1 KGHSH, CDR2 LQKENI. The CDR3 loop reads CASSPGQASTDTQYF. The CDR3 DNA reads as TGTGCCAGCTCACCCGGACAGGCTAGCACAGATACGCAGTATTTT.

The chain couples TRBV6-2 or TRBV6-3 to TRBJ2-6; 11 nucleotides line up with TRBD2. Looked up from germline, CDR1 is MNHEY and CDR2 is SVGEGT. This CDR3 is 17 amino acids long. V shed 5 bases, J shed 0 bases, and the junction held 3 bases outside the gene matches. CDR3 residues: CASSDGLAGSGANVLTF. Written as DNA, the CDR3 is TGTGCCAGCAGTGATGGACTAGCGGGCTCTGGGGCCAACGTCCTGACTTTC.

In DNA, the CDR3 is TGTGCCAGCAAACGACAGGACGGTCCCTACGAGCAGTACTTC. Translation: CASKRQDGPYEQYF. This rearrangement joins TRBV7-3 to TRBJ2-7, with a tentative D call TRBD1 (6 bases). V was pared by 7 bases and J by 2 bases, with 15 bases between. CDR3 length: 14 amino acids. Germline CDR1 SGHTA, CDR2 FQGTGA.

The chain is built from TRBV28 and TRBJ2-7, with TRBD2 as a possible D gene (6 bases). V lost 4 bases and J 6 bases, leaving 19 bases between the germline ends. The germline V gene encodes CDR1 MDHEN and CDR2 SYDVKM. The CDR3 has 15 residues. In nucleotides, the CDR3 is TGTGCCAGCAGTTACCCCTCCGGGACTTTCGTCGAGCAGTACTTC. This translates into CASSYPSGTFVEQYF.

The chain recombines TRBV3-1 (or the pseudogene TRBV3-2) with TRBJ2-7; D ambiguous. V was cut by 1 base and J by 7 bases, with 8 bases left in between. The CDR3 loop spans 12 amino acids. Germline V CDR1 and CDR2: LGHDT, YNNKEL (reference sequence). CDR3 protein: CASSQGLREQYF. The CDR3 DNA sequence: TGTGCCAGCAGCCAAGGGCTGAGGGAGCAGTACTTC.

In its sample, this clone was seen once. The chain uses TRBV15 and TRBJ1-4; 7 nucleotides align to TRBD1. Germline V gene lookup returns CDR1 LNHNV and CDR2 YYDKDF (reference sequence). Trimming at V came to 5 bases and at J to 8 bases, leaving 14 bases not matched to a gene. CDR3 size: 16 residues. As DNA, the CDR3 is TGTGCCACCAGCCTCTTGGGCAGGGGGTATGAGGAAAAACTGTTTTTT. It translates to CATSLLGRGYEEKLFF.

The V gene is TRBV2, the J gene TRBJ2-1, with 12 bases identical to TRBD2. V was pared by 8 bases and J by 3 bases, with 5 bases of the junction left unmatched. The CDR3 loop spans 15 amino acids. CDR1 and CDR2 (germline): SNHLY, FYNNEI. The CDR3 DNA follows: TGTGCCAGCTCGCCGACTAGCGGGGGCTACAATGAGCAGTTCTTC. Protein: CASSPTSGGYNEQFF.

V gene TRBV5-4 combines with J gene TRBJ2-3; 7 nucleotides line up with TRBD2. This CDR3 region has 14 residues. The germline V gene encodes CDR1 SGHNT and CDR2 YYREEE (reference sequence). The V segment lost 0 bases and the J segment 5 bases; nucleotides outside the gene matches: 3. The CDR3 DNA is TGTGCCAGCAGCTTGGCCTGGGGGGGAGATACGCAGTATTTT. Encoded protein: CASSLAWGGDTQYF.

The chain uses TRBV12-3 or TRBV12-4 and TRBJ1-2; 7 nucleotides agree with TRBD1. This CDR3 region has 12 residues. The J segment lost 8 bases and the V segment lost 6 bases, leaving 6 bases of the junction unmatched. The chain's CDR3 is CASSLDRFGYTF. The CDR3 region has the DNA TGTGCCAGCAGCTTGGACAGGTTCGGCTACACCTTC.

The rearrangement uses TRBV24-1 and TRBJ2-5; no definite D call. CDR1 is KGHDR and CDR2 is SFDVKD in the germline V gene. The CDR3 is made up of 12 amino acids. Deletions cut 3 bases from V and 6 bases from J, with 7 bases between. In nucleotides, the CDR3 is TGTGCCACCAGTGATCAGTTAAAGACCCAGTACTTC. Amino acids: CATSDQLKTQYF.

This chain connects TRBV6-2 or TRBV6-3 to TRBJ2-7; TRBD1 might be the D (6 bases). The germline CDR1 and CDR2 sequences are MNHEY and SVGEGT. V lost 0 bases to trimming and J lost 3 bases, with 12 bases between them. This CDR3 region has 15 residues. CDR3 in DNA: TGTGCCAGCAGTTACTCTCAGGGGACCATCTACGAGCAGTACTTC. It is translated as CASSYSQGTIYEQYF.

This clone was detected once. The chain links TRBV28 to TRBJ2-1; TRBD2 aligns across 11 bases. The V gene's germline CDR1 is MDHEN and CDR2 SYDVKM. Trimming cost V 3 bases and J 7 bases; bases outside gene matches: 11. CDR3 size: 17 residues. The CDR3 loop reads CASSLGASSGRLNEQFF. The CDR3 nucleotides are TGTGCCAGCAGTTTGGGGGCGTCTAGCGGGAGGTTGAATGAGCAGTTCTTC.

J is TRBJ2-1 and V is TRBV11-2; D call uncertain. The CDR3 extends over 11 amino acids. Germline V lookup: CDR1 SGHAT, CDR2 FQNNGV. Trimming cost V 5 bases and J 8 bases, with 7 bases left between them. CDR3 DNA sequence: TGTGCCAGCAGCGAAGAGGATGAGCAGTTCTTC. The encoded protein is CASSEEDEQFF.

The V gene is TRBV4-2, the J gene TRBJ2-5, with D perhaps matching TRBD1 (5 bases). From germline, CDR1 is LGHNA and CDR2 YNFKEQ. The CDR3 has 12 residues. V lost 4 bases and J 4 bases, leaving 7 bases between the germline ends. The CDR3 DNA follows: TGTGCCAGCAGCCCCCAGGGAGAGACCCAGTACTTC. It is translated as CASSPQGETQYF.

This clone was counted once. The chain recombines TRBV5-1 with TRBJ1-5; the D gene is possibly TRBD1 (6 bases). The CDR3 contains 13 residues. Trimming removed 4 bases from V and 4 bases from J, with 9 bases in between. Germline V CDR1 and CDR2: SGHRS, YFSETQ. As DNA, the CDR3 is TGCGCCAGCAGCCCTCAGGGGAATCAGCCCCAGCATTTT. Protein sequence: CASSPQGNQPQHF.

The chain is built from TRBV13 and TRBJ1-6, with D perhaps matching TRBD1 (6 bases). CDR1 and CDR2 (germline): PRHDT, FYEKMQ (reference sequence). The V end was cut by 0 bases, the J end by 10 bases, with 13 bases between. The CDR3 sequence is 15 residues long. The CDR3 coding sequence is TGTGCCAGCAGCTTAGGGGCGGGGGCCGGCTCACCCCTCCACTTT. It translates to CASSLGAGAGSPLHF.

In nucleotides, the CDR3 is TGCGCCAGCAGCCAAGATTGGGCTAGCGGTGCCACCGGGGAGCTGTTTTTT. Its translation is CASSQDWASGATGELFF. The gene calls are TRBV4-3 and TRBJ2-2; 7 positions agree with TRBD2. This CDR3 spans 17 amino acids. J gave up 4 bases and V 0 bases, and 8 bases lay outside the gene matches. In germline, CDR1 is LGHNA, CDR2 YSLEER.

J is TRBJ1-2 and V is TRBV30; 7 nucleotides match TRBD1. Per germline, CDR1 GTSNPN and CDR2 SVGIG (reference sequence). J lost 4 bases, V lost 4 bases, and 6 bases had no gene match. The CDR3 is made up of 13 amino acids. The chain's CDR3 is CAWNRDRPYGYTF. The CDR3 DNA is TGTGCCTGGAACCGGGACAGACCCTATGGCTACACCTTC. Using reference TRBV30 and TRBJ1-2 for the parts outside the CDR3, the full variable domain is SQTIHQWPATLVQPVGSPLSLECTVEGTSNPNLYWYRQAAGRGLQLLFYSVGIGQISSEVPQNLSASRPQDRQFILSSKKLLLSDSGFYLCAWNRDRPYGYTFGSGTRLTVV.

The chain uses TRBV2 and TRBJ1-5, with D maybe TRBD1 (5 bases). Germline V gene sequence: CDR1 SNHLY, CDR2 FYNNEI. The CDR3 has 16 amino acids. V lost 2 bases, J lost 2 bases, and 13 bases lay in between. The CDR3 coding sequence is TGTGCCAGCAGTGAATTGCAGGGTACCGGCAATCAGCCCCAGCATTTT. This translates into CASSELQGTGNQPQHF.